This T cell receptor (beta chain) was documented in a study of blood T cell repertoires in COVID-19 (dated by TCRdb to about 2020). Background for the entire study: Samples covering the acute and convalescent phases of COVID-19 were provided by collaborators in the United States, Italy and Spain. The material from the prospective study consisted of cDNA or gDNA derived from T cells, B-cell-depleted T cells, or PBMCs. Deeply sampled blood TCRbeta repertoires from subjects exposed to, actively infected with, or recovered from COVID-19 were included in the dataset. A freely available public database, intended as a resource for researchers studying the immune response to SARS-CoV-2, is where the repertoires were released. Samples were obtained from the ongoing ImmuneRACE study (first 160 participants) and from roughly 1,300 subjects provided by 6 global collaborators. The sample metadata nearly always contained a de-identified subject ID, COVID-19 status, age in years and sex. Where HLA class I and class II types were available, the types were taken from metadata supplied by the sample provider, not from assay-based typing. What the authors observed across the whole study: The amount of clinical and demographic metadata varied by source and participant and was provided uncurated.

Turning to this clone: The antigen it binds to is not known. Nothing much larger sits one base from this clone, and base qualities are not available.

TCRbeta CDR3 regions were amplified from genomic DNA using the immunoSEQ Assay, a bias-controlled multiplex PCR. Concerning the study's data processing: Nucleated cell counts per sample were estimated from amplification of reference gene primers within the assay. To quantify the absolute abundance of each unique TCRbeta CDR3 rearrangement, sequence reads were collapsed and filtered. For each sample, productive Simpson clonality was calculated by taking the square root of Simpson's diversity index across productive rearrangements. TCRdb holds this immuneACCESS table with in-frame rearrangements only. Some clones are missing; in checked studies, unresolved V genes explain under half, and the rest has no known cause. V, J and clone size are taken as reported in that table, and D and trimming were inferred from the DNA itself. For this sample the table gives about 56,000 clones, of which roughly 84% were detected only once. Of the sample, roughly 15% falls within the top ten clones.

Based on the germline V gene (reference sequence), the CDR1 and CDR2 sequences are SEHNR and FQNEAQ. Trimming removed 2 bases from V and 5 bases from J, leaving 3 bases between the germline ends. The CDR3 measures 11 amino acids from cysteine to phenylalanine. Of all the DNA, just the CDR3 is kept, 33 bases in frame from base 1. At one collaborating source in Seattle, patients were enrolled during active infection and were followed longitudinally through the course of disease. The collaborating institutions used their own protocols to collect whole blood in K2EDTA tubes. For TCRbeta analysis, collaborators shipped samples in one of three forms: frozen whole blood, isolated PBMCs, or DNA extracted from either of those sample types.

The rearrangement combines TRBV7-9 with TRBJ2-5; the D gene lacks a confident call. The specimen was peripheral blood. The origin of this receptor is a man in his sixties with COVID-19, enrolled during active disease. The DNA is as follows: TGTGCCAGCAGCTTACAGGAGACCCAGTACTTC. This gives the protein CASSLQETQYF.